Listed below are T cell receptor beta chains from one sample, sequenced in a study of blood T cell repertoires in COVID-19. The repertoire was sequenced with immunoSEQ multiplex PCR; TCRdb's copy has only in-frame clones and lacks some. The sample contains fewer than 200,000 clones, 75% to 80% of which appear only once. Sequencing used peripheral blood. The receptors stem from a woman aged 70 to 79 with acute or convalescent COVID-19. CDR3s include the opening cysteine and the closing phenylalanine or tryptophan. The order of the fields is J gene, clone size, D gene, V gene, CDR3 DNA, CDR3 protein. A D gene is named only where the DNA matches it firmly. Part of the rows lack a size; the others show once, few, many or a class for expanded clones.

TRBJ2-5	.	TRBD1	TRBV27	TGTGCCAGCAGTTCAGGGACAGGGGGCCGAGAGACCCAGTACTTC	CASSSGTGGRETQYF
TRBJ1-4	.	.	TRBV3-1/TRBV3-2	TGTGCCAGCAGCCAGGGACGGGGACTAGAAAAACTGTTTTTT	CASSQGRGLEKLFF
TRBJ2-3	many	.	TRBV2	TGTGCCAGCAGCAATACCCCGGGACTTGTCACAGATACGCAGTATTTT	CASSNTPGLVTDTQYF
TRBJ1-1	.	.	TRBV20-1	TGCAGTGCAGCCCAGAACACTGAAGCTTTCTTT	CSAAQNTEAFF
TRBJ1-1	once	.	TRBV6-5	TGTGCCAGCAGCCGTTCACAGGGTAACGTTGAAGCTTTCTTT	CASSRSQGNVEAFF
TRBJ2-7	.	.	TRBV7-6	TGTGCCAGCAGCTTAGGTGGGGAGAAGCTGGCCGAGCAGTACTTC	CASSLGGEKLAEQYF
TRBJ1-2	.	.	TRBV6-1	TGTGCCAGCAGTGAAGCGCTTCGGGGTGTCTCTGGCTACACCTTC	CASSEALRGVSGYTF
TRBJ2-3	.	TRBD2	TRBV5-1	TGCGCCAGCAGCTTGGAGGTAGCGGGGCCCACAGATACGCAGTATTTT	CASSLEVAGPTDTQYF
TRBJ1-4	.	.	TRBV2	TGTGCCAGCAGTGACGTATCATTGAGTGAAAAACTGTTTTTT	CASSDVSLSEKLFF
TRBJ2-1	.	.	TRBV30	TGTGCCTGGAGTTCTGGAGTAGGCTACAATGAGCAGTTCTTC	CAWSSGVGYNEQFF
TRBJ2-2	.	TRBD1	TRBV30	TGTGCCTCTACAGGGGTGGACACCGGGGAGCTGTTTTTT	CASTGVDTGELFF
TRBJ2-7	.	.	TRBV7-9	TGTGCCAGCAGCTGGAGCTTCTCCTACGAGCAGTACTTC	CASSWSFSYEQYF
TRBJ1-5	.	.	TRBV19	TGTGCCAGGAGACCGACAGGATATAGCAATCAGCCCCAGCATTTT	CARRPTGYSNQPQHF
TRBJ1-1	.	TRBD1	TRBV30	TGTGCCTGGAGTGGACAGGGGGAAGTCACTGAAGCTTTCTTT	CAWSGQGEVTEAFF